These T cell receptor beta chains were read from a single sample in a study of T cells in pancreatic ductal adenocarcinoma. TCRdb keeps only in-frame clones here, not all; method: immunoSEQ multiplex PCR. The table includes roughly 20,000 clones, about nine tenths detected once. The specimen sequenced was PBMCs. These TCRs come from a human donor with pancreatic ductal adenocarcinoma. Each CDR3 is given with its conserved first and last residue. A D gene is named only where the DNA matches it firmly. Part of the rows lack a size; the others show once, few, many or a class for expanded clones.

abundance: NA; j_gene: TRBJ1-3; d_gene: NA; v_gene: TRBV7-9; CDR3nt: TGTGCCAGCAGTCTCGACAAGTCGGGAAACACCATATATTTT; CDR3aa: CASSLDKSGNTIYF
abundance: NA; j_gene: TRBJ1-1; d_gene: NA; v_gene: TRBV7-2; CDR3nt: TGTGCCACCGATCAGGGAGGCACTGAAGCTTTCTTT; CDR3aa: CATDQGGTEAFF
abundance: NA; j_gene: TRBJ2-7; d_gene: TRBD2; v_gene: TRBV6-1; CDR3nt: TGTGCCAGCAGCCCCGGGGGGACCGACTCCTACGAGCAGTACTTC; CDR3aa: CASSPGGTDSYEQYF
abundance: NA; j_gene: TRBJ2-6; d_gene: NA; v_gene: TRBV11-3; CDR3nt: TGTGCCAGCATCCCCGGCCAGGGAACCCCTGGGGCCAACGTCCTGACTTTC; CDR3aa: CASIPGQGTPGANVLTF
abundance: NA; j_gene: TRBJ2-2; d_gene: TRBD2; v_gene: TRBV9; CDR3nt: TGTGCCAGCAGCGTAGCTACGACTAGCGGGGTGGCCGGGGAGCTGTTTTTT; CDR3aa: CASSVATTSGVAGELFF
abundance: NA; j_gene: TRBJ2-1; d_gene: TRBD2; v_gene: TRBV5-4; CDR3nt: TGTGCCAGCAGCGCGTCTAGCGGCTTGGGAAATGAGCAGTTCTTC; CDR3aa: CASSASSGLGNEQFF
abundance: NA; j_gene: TRBJ2-3; d_gene: TRBD2; v_gene: TRBV7-7; CDR3nt: TGTGCCAGCAGCCCTGGGAGCGGGGGGGCCCGCAATACGCAGTATTTT; CDR3aa: CASSPGSGGARNTQYF
abundance: NA; j_gene: TRBJ2-2; d_gene: TRBD2; v_gene: TRBV28; CDR3nt: TGTGCCAGCAAATCAGCGGGGGATGACAACACCGGGGAGCTGTTTTTT; CDR3aa: CASKSAGDDNTGELFF
abundance: once; j_gene: TRBJ1-4; d_gene: NA; v_gene: TRBV18; CDR3nt: TGTGCCAGCTCACCACTTCAGGGAGGCACTAATGAAAAACTGTTTTTT; CDR3aa: CASSPLQGGTNEKLFF
abundance: NA; j_gene: TRBJ1-3; d_gene: TRBD1; v_gene: TRBV28; CDR3nt: TGTGCCAGCAGCGCCAGGGGGCTGGGAGGAAACACCATATATTTT; CDR3aa: CASSARGLGGNTIYF
abundance: NA; j_gene: TRBJ2-7; d_gene: NA; v_gene: TRBV6-5; CDR3nt: TGTGCCAGCAGTTACTCGATGGGGCGACAGGAGGCCGAGCAGTACTTC; CDR3aa: CASSYSMGRQEAEQYF
abundance: NA; j_gene: TRBJ2-7; d_gene: TRBD2; v_gene: TRBV11-3; CDR3nt: TGTGCCAGCAGTGATACTAGCGGGGGCTACGAGCAGTACTTC; CDR3aa: CASSDTSGGYEQYF
abundance: NA; j_gene: TRBJ2-1; d_gene: NA; v_gene: TRBV5-1; CDR3nt: TGCGCCAGCAGCGCAACGCAGGGGGGCTCCTACAATGAGCAGTTCTTC; CDR3aa: CASSATQGGSYNEQFF
abundance: NA; j_gene: TRBJ2-3; d_gene: TRBD2; v_gene: TRBV25-1; CDR3nt: TGTGCCAGCAGTGAAACTAGCGGGGGGAGGGCGCAGTATTTT; CDR3aa: CASSETSGGRAQYF